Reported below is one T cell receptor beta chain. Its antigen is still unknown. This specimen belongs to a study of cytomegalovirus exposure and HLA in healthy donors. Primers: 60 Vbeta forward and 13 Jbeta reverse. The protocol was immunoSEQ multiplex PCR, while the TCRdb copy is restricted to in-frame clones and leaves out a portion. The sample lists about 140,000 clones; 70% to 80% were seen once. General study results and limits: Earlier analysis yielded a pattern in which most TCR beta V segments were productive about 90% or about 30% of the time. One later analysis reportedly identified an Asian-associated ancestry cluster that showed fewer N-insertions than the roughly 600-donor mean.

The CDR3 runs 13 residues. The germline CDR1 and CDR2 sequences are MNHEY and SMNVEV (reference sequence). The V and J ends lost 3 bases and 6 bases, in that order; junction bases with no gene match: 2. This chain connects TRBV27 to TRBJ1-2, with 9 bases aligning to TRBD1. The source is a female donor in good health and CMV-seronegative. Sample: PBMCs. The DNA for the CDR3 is TGTGCCAGCAGTTTGACAGGGGGACATGGCTACACCTTC. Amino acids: CASSLTGGHGYTF.